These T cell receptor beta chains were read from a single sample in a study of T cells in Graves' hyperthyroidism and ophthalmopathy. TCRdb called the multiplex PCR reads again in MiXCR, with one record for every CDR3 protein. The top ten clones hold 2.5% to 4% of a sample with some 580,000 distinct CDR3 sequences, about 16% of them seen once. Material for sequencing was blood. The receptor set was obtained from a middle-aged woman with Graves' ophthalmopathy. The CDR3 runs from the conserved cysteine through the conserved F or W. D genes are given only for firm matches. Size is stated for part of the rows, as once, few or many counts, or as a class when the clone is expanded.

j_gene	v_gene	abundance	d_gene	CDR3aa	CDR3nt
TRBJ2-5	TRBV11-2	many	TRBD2	CASSLVQLAIEETQYF	TGTGCCAGCAGCTTAGTACAACTAGCGATCGAAGAGACCCAGTACTTC
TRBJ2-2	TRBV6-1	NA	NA	CASSEGSEAGELFF	TGTGCCAGCAGTGAAGGGTCGGAGGCCGGGGAGCTGTTTTTT
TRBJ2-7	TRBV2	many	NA	CASSLGQPPSYEQYF	TGTGCCAGCAGCCTTGGACAGCCCCCCTCCTACGAGCAGTACTTC
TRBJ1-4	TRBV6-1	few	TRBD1	CASSEDRGGEKLFF	TGTGCCAGCAGTGAAGACAGGGGGGGCGAAAAACTGTTTTTT
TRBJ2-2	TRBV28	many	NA	CASTTPDAGTNTGELFF	TGTGCCAGCACCACACCCGACGCGGGGACGAACACCGGGGAGCTGTTTTTT
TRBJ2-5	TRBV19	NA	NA	CASRSGAASQETQYF	TGTGCCAGTAGATCCGGGGCCGCATCCCAAGAGACCCAGTACTTC
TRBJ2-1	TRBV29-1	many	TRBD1	CSVGTGGNEQFF	TGCAGCGTTGGGACAGGGGGCAATGAGCAGTTCTTC
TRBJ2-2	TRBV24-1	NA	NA	CATSDLGGLPNTGELFF	TGTGCCACCAGTGATTTAGGGGGACTACCGAACACCGGGGAGCTGTTTTTT
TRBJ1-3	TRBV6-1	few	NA	CASSDPASGNTIYF	TGTGCCAGCAGTGACCCCGCCTCAGGAAACACCATATATTTT
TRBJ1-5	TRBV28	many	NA	CASNNDQPQHF	TGTGCCAGCAATAATGACCAGCCCCAGCATTTT
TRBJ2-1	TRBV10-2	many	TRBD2	CASTGGRAGEQFF	TGCGCCAGCACCGGCGGGAGGGCCGGTGAGCAGTTCTTC
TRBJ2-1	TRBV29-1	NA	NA	CSVETGKGLAEQFF	TGCAGCGTTGAAACGGGAAAGGGCCTCGCTGAGCAGTTCTTC
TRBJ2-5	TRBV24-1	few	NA	CATSDTKETQYF	TGTGCCACCAGTGACACCAAAGAGACCCAGTACTTC
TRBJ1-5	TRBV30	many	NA	CAWSVKQSEPQHF	TGTGCCTGGAGTGTAAAGCAATCGGAGCCCCAGCATTTT
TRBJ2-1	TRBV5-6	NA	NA	CASAKPYRDPAFNEQFF	TGTGCCAGCGCGAAACCCTACCGGGACCCGGCGTTCAATGAGCAGTTCTTC
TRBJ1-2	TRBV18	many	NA	CASSPPLGTYGYTF	TGTGCCAGCTCACCCCCACTCGGGACGTATGGCTACACCTTC
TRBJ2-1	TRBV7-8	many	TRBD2	CASSPGGGDEQFF	TGTGCCAGCAGCCCTGGGGGGGGGGATGAGCAGTTCTTC
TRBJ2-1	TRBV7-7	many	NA	CASSFQGGNEQFF	TGTGCTAGCAGCTTTCAGGGAGGCAATGAGCAGTTCTTC
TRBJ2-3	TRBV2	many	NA	CASSEVVTQYF	TGTGCCAGCAGTGAAGTCGTTACGCAGTATTTT
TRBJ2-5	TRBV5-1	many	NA	CASSLAIRQETQYF	TGCGCCAGCAGCTTGGCGATCCGCCAAGAGACCCAGTACTTC
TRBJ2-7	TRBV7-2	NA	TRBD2	CASSRTSGVGAYEQYF	TGTGCCAGCAGCCGGACTAGCGGGGTGGGGGCCTACGAGCAGTACTTC
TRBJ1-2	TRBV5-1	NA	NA	CASSSGGENYGYTF	TGCGCCAGCAGCTCCGGGGGGGAAAACTATGGCTACACCTTC
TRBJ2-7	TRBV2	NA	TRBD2	CASRGTSTYEQYF	TGTGCCAGCAGGGGGACTAGCACCTACGAGCAGTACTTC
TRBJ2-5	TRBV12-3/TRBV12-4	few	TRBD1	CASSLLWDRSQTQYF	TGTGCCAGCAGCCTCCTTTGGGACAGGAGTCAGACCCAGTACTTC
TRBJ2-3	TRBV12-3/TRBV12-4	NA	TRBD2	CASSVVAASGANTQYF	TGTGCCAGCAGCGTAGTTGCGGCTAGCGGGGCCAATACGCAGTATTTT
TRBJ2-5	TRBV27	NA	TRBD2	CASSLGLAGGPGGTQYF	TGTGCCAGCAGTTTGGGACTAGCGGGAGGGCCTGGTGGGACCCAGTACTTC